The entry below gives a single T cell receptor (beta chain) sequence along with its context. Its antigen remains unknown. The entry originates in a study of cytomegalovirus exposure and HLA in healthy donors. This PCR relied on a set of 60 Vbeta primers and 13 Jbeta primers. The method was immunoSEQ multiplex PCR; TCRdb's version includes in-frame clones alone and lacks a portion of them. The repertoire holds 150,000 to 200,000 clones, with 70% as singletons. Whole-study findings and limits: A later analysis reportedly found fewer N-insertions in an Asian-associated ancestry cluster than the approximately 700-donor mean.

Sequences were obtained from PBMCs. This receptor was identified in a man aged 18-30 years in good health and CMV-seropositive.

The CDR3 DNA is TGCAGCGTTGCCCAGGGGCGACCCTCTGGAAACACCATATATTTT. Its translation is CSVAQGRPSGNTIYF. V and J are TRBV29-1 and TRBJ1-3; possibly TRBD1 for D (6 bases). In germline, CDR1 is SQVTM, CDR2 ANQGSEA. The CDR3 contains 15 residues. Trimming pared 4 bases from V and 0 bases from J, leaving 13 bases between. Based on the CDR3 plus reference TRBV29-1 and TRBJ1-3, the full variable domain is SAVISQKPSRDICQRGTSLTIQCQVDSQVTMMFWYRQQPGQSLTLIATANQGSEATYESGFVIDKFPISRPNLTFSTLTVSNMSPEDSSIYLCSVAQGRPSGNTIYFGEGSWLTVV.